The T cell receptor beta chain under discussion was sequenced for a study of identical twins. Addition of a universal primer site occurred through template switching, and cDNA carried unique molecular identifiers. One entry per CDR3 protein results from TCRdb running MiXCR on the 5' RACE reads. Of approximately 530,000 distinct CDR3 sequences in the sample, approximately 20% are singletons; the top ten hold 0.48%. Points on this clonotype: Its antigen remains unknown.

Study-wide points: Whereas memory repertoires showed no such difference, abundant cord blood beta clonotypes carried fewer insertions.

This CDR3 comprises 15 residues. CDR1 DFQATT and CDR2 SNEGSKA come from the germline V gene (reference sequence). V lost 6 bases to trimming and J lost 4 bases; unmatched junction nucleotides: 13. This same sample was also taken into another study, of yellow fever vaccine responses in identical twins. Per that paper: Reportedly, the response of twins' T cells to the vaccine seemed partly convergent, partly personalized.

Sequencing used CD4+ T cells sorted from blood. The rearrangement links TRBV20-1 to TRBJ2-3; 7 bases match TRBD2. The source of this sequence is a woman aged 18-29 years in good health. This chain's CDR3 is CSAAAAGVQADTQYF. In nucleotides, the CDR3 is TGCAGTGCGGCGGCCGCGGGAGTCCAGGCAGATACGCAGTATTTT.